The subject of this entry is one T cell receptor (beta chain). This record comes from a study of radiotherapy plus CTLA-4 blockade in lung cancer. The repertoire was sequenced with immunoSEQ multiplex PCR; TCRdb's copy has only in-frame clones and lacks some. Here the sample spans some 49,000 clones, around 84% being singletons. J lost 3 bases, V lost 4 bases, and 1 base had no gene match. The V gene's germline CDR1 is SNHLY and CDR2 FYNNEI. The CDR3 has 14 amino acids. This receptor was obtained from a human donor with non-small cell lung cancer whose response to radiotherapy plus ipilimumab could not be evaluated. The chain recombines TRBV2 with TRBJ2-2; 8 bases line up with TRBD1. Sample: peripheral blood, taken from a patient treated with radiotherapy plus ipilimumab. The CDR3: CASSGQGHTGELFF. The CDR3 coding sequence is TGTGCCAGCAGTGGACAGGGGCACACCGGGGAGCTGTTTTTT.